These 18 T cell receptor beta chains share one sample of origin, sequenced in a study of beta chain features in type 1 diabetes. Expressed TCRB transcripts got sequenced, as all isolated RNA was reverse transcribed. The table came from immunoSEQ multiplex PCR; TCRdb's copy has only in-frame clones and leaves some out. The data contain over 300,000 clones, about a tenth of them singletons. Their antigen targets remain unknown. Study-wide points: Type 1 diabetes patients showed a moderate but significant shortening of TCRB CDR3s in all four CD4+ subsets.

Sequencing input: central memory CD4+ T cells from blood. These TCRs come from a man aged 25 to 45 with type 1 diabetes.

The chain couples TRBV6-1 to TRBJ2-7, with D perhaps TRBD1 (6 bases). Germline values: CDR1 MNHNS, CDR2 SASEGT. This CDR3 region has 16 residues. V was cut by 4 bases and J by 7 bases, with 23 bases left in between. This CDR3 is CASSGDPSYRAREQYF. CDR3 coding DNA: TGTGCCAGCAGTGGGGACCCATCTTACAGGGCGAGAGAGCAGTACTTC.

The sample holds a few counts of this clone. The chain links TRBV10-2 to TRBJ2-6; tentatively, D is TRBD1 (6 bases). The CDR3 totals 17 residues. Germline V lookup: CDR1 WSHSY, CDR2 SAAADI. The V end lost 9 bases, the J end lost 2 bases, and 20 bases lay between the germline ends. The CDR3 region has the DNA TGCGCCAGTTTCCGGGACACATTCCCTCCTGGGGCCAACGTCCTGACTTTC. The encoded protein is CASFRDTFPPGANVLTF.

The chain employs TRBV10-3 and TRBJ2-3; 7 bases map to TRBD2. The germline V gene encodes CDR1 ENHRY and CDR2 SYGVKD. V lost 1 base and J lost 0; bases outside the gene matches: 4. The CDR3 is made up of 16 amino acids. The CDR3 DNA is TGTGCCATCAGTGAGTTCGGAGCGGGGAGCACAGATACGCAGTATTTT. This translates into CAISEFGAGSTDTQYF.

This clone has more than one count but fewer than ten. This chain joins TRBV6-6 and TRBJ2-7; maybe TRBD2 (5 bases). Deletions cut 3 bases from V and 2 bases from J, with 11 bases between. The CDR3 totals 14 residues. CDR1 MNHNY and CDR2 SVGAGI come from the germline V gene (reference sequence). The CDR3 reads CASSYLALPYEQYF. DNA of the CDR3: TGTGCCAGCAGTTATCTAGCCCTTCCCTACGAGCAGTACTTC.

The rearrangement uses TRBV30 and TRBJ2-3; weak D call: TRBD1 (6 bases). The V gene's germline CDR1 is GTSNPN and CDR2 SVGIG (reference sequence). The CDR3 has 15 amino acids. Trimming left V 2 bases short and J 2 bases short, with 14 bases between. The CDR3 DNA reads as TGTGCCTGGAGTTCGGAGACAGGCCTCACAGATACGCAGTATTTT. This encodes CAWSSETGLTDTQYF.

This clone has a count of ten or more. The chain couples TRBV9 to TRBJ2-1; the D call may be TRBD1 or TRBD2 (5 bases each). The V end lost 4 bases, the J end lost 8 bases, and 16 bases lay between the germline ends. The CDR3 covers 14 residues. The germline CDR1 and CDR2 sequences are SGDLS and YYNGEE. This chain's CDR3 is CASSPRTRGDEQFF. In nucleotides, the CDR3 is TGTGCCAGCAGCCCACGGACTCGGGGCGATGAGCAGTTCTTC.

The chain has TRBV2 and TRBJ1-4; D is possibly TRBD1 (5 bases). The length of the CDR3 is 14 residues. Between the trimmed V and J ends, which lost 7 bases and 0 bases, there was a span of 9 bases. In germline, CDR1 is SNHLY, CDR2 FYNNEI. The CDR3: CASTDRTTNEKLFF. CDR3 in DNA: TGTGCCAGCACCGACAGAACAACTAATGAAAAACTGTTTTTT.

The chain joins TRBV30 to TRBJ1-1; D is unresolved. Germline values: CDR1 GTSNPN, CDR2 SVGIG (reference sequence). The CDR3 covers 13 residues. V was clipped by 0 bases and J by 2 bases, with 7 bases between them. As DNA, the CDR3 is TGTGCCTGGAGTGTTTCAGATAACACTGAAGCTTTCTTT. Translation: CAWSVSDNTEAFF.

This clone was found many times. The chain recombines TRBV7-9 with TRBJ1-1, with D perhaps matching TRBD1 (6 bases). The CDR3 has 14 residues. The ends were cut back, 5 bases at V and 4 bases at J, with 14 bases in the middle. The V gene's germline CDR1 is SEHNR and CDR2 FQNEAQ (reference sequence). This chain's CDR3 is CASSGGQIITEAFF. The CDR3 coding sequence is TGTGCCAGCAGCGGCGGACAGATAATCACTGAAGCTTTCTTT.

The V call is TRBV9, the J call TRBJ2-7; 7 bases are a match to TRBD2. J gave up 5 bases and V 4 bases, and 9 bases lay outside the gene matches. Germline V gene lookup returns CDR1 SGDLS and CDR2 YYNGEE. The CDR3 has 14 amino acids. This CDR3 is CASSRGTGGNEQYF. The CDR3 coding sequence is TGTGCCAGCAGCCGCGGGACGGGGGGTAACGAGCAGTACTTC.

The rearrangement links TRBV30 to TRBJ2-3, with TRBD2 matching 10 bases. The germline CDR1 and CDR2 sequences are GTSNPN and SVGIG (reference sequence). The CDR3 has 16 residues. Trimming cost V 1 base and J 4 bases; bases outside gene matches: 8. CDR3 loop: CAWSGWTSGNSDTQYF. The CDR3 nucleotides are TGTGCCTGGAGTGGATGGACTAGCGGTAATTCAGATACGCAGTATTTT.

This clone was counted a single time. The chain employs TRBV28 and TRBJ1-1, with 12 bases matching TRBD1. Trimming took 0 bases from V and 8 from J; bases not matched to a gene: 4. The CDR3 has 15 residues. Germline V gene sequence: CDR1 MDHEN, CDR2 SYDVKM. CDR3 in amino acids: CASSLWGQGAWEAFF. In DNA form, the CDR3 reads TGTGCCAGCAGTTTATGGGGACAGGGGGCATGGGAAGCTTTCTTT.

There are a few counts of this clone. The chain is built from TRBV6-6 and TRBJ1-1; D uncertain. The length of the CDR3 is 12 residues. V lost 5 bases and J 3 bases, leaving 7 bases between the germline ends. The germline gives CDR1 MNHNY, CDR2 SVGAGI (reference sequence). CDR3 loop: CASSGVDTEAFF. The CDR3 nucleotides are TGTGCCAGCAGTGGGGTTGACACTGAAGCTTTCTTT.

V and J are TRBV7-8 and TRBJ2-3; the match to TRBD1 covers 7 bases. Trimming took 4 bases from V and 1 from J; bases not matched to a gene: 5. CDR1 and CDR2 (germline): SGHVS, FQNEAQ. The CDR3 has 15 residues. The CDR3 region is CASSYSTGRTDTQYF. The CDR3 bases are TGTGCCAGCAGCTACTCGACAGGGCGCACAGATACGCAGTATTTT.

V and J are TRBV5-4 and TRBJ2-6; unclear D gene. Per germline, CDR1 SGHNT and CDR2 YYREEE (reference sequence). The CDR3 totals 16 residues. V lost 0 bases, J lost 0 bases, and 7 bases lay in between. DNA for the CDR3: TGTGCCAGCAGCTTGGGCGGCAACTCTGGGGCCAACGTCCTGACTTTC. The encoded protein is CASSLGGNSGANVLTF.

This clone was observed a few times. The DNA of the CDR3 is TGTGCCAGCAGTACCCGGACAGGGAACACTGAAGCTTTCTTT. It translates to CASSTRTGNTEAFF. The rearrangement links TRBV6-1 to TRBJ1-1; 7 bases are shared with TRBD1. Per germline, CDR1 MNHNS and CDR2 SASEGT. The V gene end was trimmed by 5 bases and the J gene end by 1 base; junction bases not matched to a gene: 4. The CDR3 contains 14 residues.

This clone was found many times. The chain links TRBV19 to TRBJ2-7; D remains ambiguous. The V and J ends lost 2 bases and 6 bases respectively, with 11 bases between them. Germline V gene sequence: CDR1 LNHDA, CDR2 SQIVND (reference sequence). CDR3 length: 13 residues. The DNA of the CDR3 is TGTGCCAGTAGTATAAATGACGAGACCGAGCAGTACTTC. It translates to CASSINDETEQYF. The whole variable domain, filled in from reference TRBV19 and TRBJ2-7, reads DGGITQSPKYLFRKEGQNVTLSCEQNLNHDAMYWYRQDPGQGLRLIYYSQIVNDFQKGDIAEGYSVSREKKESFPLTVTSAQKNPTAFYLCASSINDETEQYFGPGTRLTVT.

The chain has TRBV6-5 and TRBJ1-1; tentative D call: TRBD1 (6 bases). In germline, CDR1 is MNHEY, CDR2 SVGAGI. V was shortened by 7 bases and J by 1 base, with 10 bases between the two germline ends. This CDR3 has 13 amino acids. The DNA for the CDR3 is TGTGCCAGCACCCGGGACAAGAACACTGAAGCTTTCTTT. It specifies CASTRDKNTEAFF.